Listed below are T cell receptor beta chains from one sample, sequenced in a study of cytotoxic CD8 clonotypes in ibrutinib-treated CLL. Libraries were prepared by immunoSEQ multiplex PCR; TCRdb keeps only in-frame clonotypes and omits some of them. This sample has about 50,000 clones, with 57% found just once. This material consisted of PBMCs, taken after 24 months of ibrutinib treatment. These receptors all come from a human donor with chronic lymphocytic leukemia. The CDR3 runs from the conserved cysteine through the conserved F or W. A D gene is named only where the DNA matches it firmly. The size of a clone is reported for some rows only, either as once, few or many, or as a class for expanded clones.

abundance	j_gene	v_gene	d_gene	CDR3aa	CDR3nt
-	TRBJ2-5	TRBV4-2	-	CASSQPDKIKETQYF	TGTGCCAGCAGCCAACCAGACAAAATCAAAGAGACCCAGTACTTC
few	TRBJ1-1	TRBV29-1	TRBD1	CSVETGLNTEAFF	TGCAGCGTTGAGACAGGGTTGAACACTGAAGCTTTCTTT
-	TRBJ2-7	TRBV19	TRBD1	CASSIEQGAYEQYF	TGTGCCAGTAGTATAGAGCAGGGGGCCTACGAGCAGTACTTC
few	TRBJ1-6	TRBV9	-	CASSQHGNNSPLHF	TGTGCCAGCAGCCAGCATGGGAATAATTCACCCCTCCACTTT
-	TRBJ2-7	TRBV15	TRBD1	CATSREGTGGYEQYF	TGTGCCACCAGCAGAGAGGGAACAGGGGGCTACGAGCAGTACTTC
-	TRBJ1-5	TRBV6-1	TRBD1	CASREGTANQPQHF	TGTGCCAGCAGGGAGGGGACAGCCAATCAGCCCCAGCATTTT
-	TRBJ2-2	TRBV11-2	-	CASSPQGFNTGELFF	TGTGCCAGCAGCCCCCAGGGGTTTAACACCGGGGAGCTGTTTTTT
-	TRBJ1-4	TRBV29-1	-	CSGGSGEKLFF	TGCAGCGGGGGGAGCGGCGAAAAACTGTTTTTT
-	TRBJ1-2	TRBV27	TRBD1	CASSKGQGAGRDGYTF	TGTGCCAGCAGTAAAGGACAGGGGGCGGGGCGGGATGGCTACACCTTC
-	TRBJ2-5	TRBV23-1	-	CASSQSQEGAWGQKTQYF	TGCGCCAGCAGTCAATCGCAGGAGGGGGCGTGGGGTCAAAAGACCCAGTACTTC
-	TRBJ2-1	TRBV15	TRBD2	CATSRGSGGYNEQFF	TGTGCCACCAGCAGAGGGAGCGGGGGGTACAATGAGCAGTTCTTC
few	TRBJ2-1	TRBV27	-	CASRDRGIEFF	TGTGCCAGCAGGGACCGGGGGATCGAGTTCTTC
-	TRBJ2-2	TRBV6-5	-	CASSYRGLNTGELFF	TGTGCCAGCAGTTACAGGGGACTTAACACCGGGGAGCTGTTTTTT
-	TRBJ1-4	TRBV7-6	-	CASSTGTKLFF	TGTGCCAGCAGCACTGGGACTAAACTGTTTTTT
-	TRBJ2-2	TRBV2	-	CASSEANSGRVNTGELFF	TGTGCCAGCAGTGAAGCGAATTCGGGCAGAGTGAACACCGGGGAGCTGTTTTTT
-	TRBJ1-3	TRBV11-2	TRBD1	CASSLSTGGAFGNTIYF	TGTGCCAGCAGCTTAAGTACAGGGGGCGCATTTGGAAACACCATATATTTT
-	TRBJ2-7	TRBV5-1	TRBD2	CASSFSGGHYEQYF	TGCGCCAGCAGCTTTAGCGGGGGGCATTACGAGCAGTACTTC
-	TRBJ1-2	TRBV7-9	TRBD1	CASSLATGTGFYGYTF	TGTGCCAGCAGCTTAGCCACCGGGACAGGGTTCTATGGCTACACCTTC
once	TRBJ1-1	TRBV6-6	-	CASSPRGFEAFF	TGTGCCAGCAGCCCCCGTGGATTTGAAGCTTTCTTT
-	TRBJ2-5	TRBV5-1	TRBD2	CASSSTSGGETQYF	TGCGCCAGCAGCTCAACTAGCGGGGGGGAGACCCAGTACTTC
-	TRBJ1-6	TRBV2	TRBD1	CASKTGGNNSPLHF	TGTGCCAGCAAAACAGGGGGGAATAATTCACCCCTCCACTTT
-	TRBJ1-1	TRBV7-8	TRBD1	CASSVDRGREAFF	TGTGCCAGCAGCGTCGACAGGGGGCGGGAAGCTTTCTTT
once	TRBJ2-5	TRBV5-1	-	CASSLGGTRGETQYF	TGCGCCAGCAGCTTGGGGGGCACCCGAGGGGAGACCCAGTACTTC
-	TRBJ1-1	TRBV14	-	CASSQSRQGEAFF	TGTGCCAGCAGCCAATCCCGGCAGGGTGAAGCTTTCTTT
-	TRBJ2-5	TRBV13	TRBD2	CASSTGTSGEETQYF	TGTGCCAGCAGCACCGGGACTAGCGGGGAAGAGACCCAGTACTTC
-	TRBJ2-5	TRBV2	-	CAASVGETQYF	TGTGCCGCTAGCGTGGGCGAGACCCAGTACTTC
few	TRBJ2-4	TRBV2	TRBD1	CASRRQGAQDIQYF	TGTGCCAGCAGGAGACAGGGGGCTCAGGACATTCAGTACTTC
few	TRBJ1-6	TRBV5-4	-	CASSLDTHNSPLHF	TGTGCCAGCAGCTTAGACACCCATAATTCACCCCTCCACTTT
-	TRBJ2-7	TRBV6-5	-	CASRGGAPAAQYF	TGTGCCAGCAGGGGGGGGGCTCCCGCCGCGCAGTACTTC
-	TRBJ2-7	TRBV5-4	TRBD1	CASSRDRVGSYEQYF	TGTGCCAGCAGCCGGGACAGGGTGGGCTCCTACGAGCAGTACTTC
-	TRBJ2-1	TRBV6-5	-	CASSYSEGGSEQFF	TGTGCCAGCAGTTACTCAGAGGGGGGAAGTGAGCAGTTCTTC
-	TRBJ1-1	TRBV4-2	TRBD1	CASSQEGQGANTEAFF	TGTGCCAGCAGCCAAGAAGGACAGGGGGCGAACACTGAAGCTTTCTTT
few	TRBJ2-5	TRBV7-6	TRBD1	CASSLAGQGAGETQYF	TGTGCCAGCAGCTTAGCCGGACAGGGGGCGGGAGAGACCCAGTACTTC
few	TRBJ2-2	TRBV19	-	CASMPWGAGEGELFF	TGTGCCAGTATGCCTTGGGGGGCCGGGGAAGGGGAGCTGTTTTTT
-	TRBJ2-7	TRBV6-1	-	CASSENPRETYEQYF	TGTGCCAGCAGTGAAAACCCCAGGGAAACCTACGAGCAGTACTTC
many	TRBJ1-5	TRBV6-1	-	CASRSRPDKDQPQHF	TGTGCCAGCAGATCACGGCCGGATAAGGATCAGCCCCAGCATTTT
-	TRBJ2-7	TRBV4-3	-	CASSQEGPGDEQYF	TGCGCCAGCAGCCAAGAAGGCCCCGGGGACGAGCAGTACTTC
few	TRBJ2-5	TRBV7-7	-	CASSGWSSETQYF	TGTGCTAGCAGCGGCTGGTCATCGGAGACCCAGTACTTC
-	TRBJ2-3	TRBV5-1	-	CASSLAAAGGTDTQYF	TGCGCCAGCAGCTTGGCCGCGGCAGGGGGCACAGATACGCAGTATTTT
-	TRBJ1-2	TRBV5-4	TRBD1	CASQLGPTTGNRGYGYTF	TGTGCCTCACAGTTGGGACCCACGACAGGGAATAGGGGCTATGGCTACACCTTC
many	TRBJ1-1	TRBV27	-	CASSLTGRTEAFF	TGTGCCAGCAGTTTAACAGGGAGGACTGAAGCTTTCTTT
many	TRBJ1-2	TRBV13	TRBD1	CASSLWTGGNYGYTF	TGTGCCAGCAGCCTCTGGACAGGGGGAAACTATGGCTACACCTTC
-	TRBJ2-7	TRBV5-4	TRBD1	CASSKTGAPYEQYF	TGTGCCAGCAGCAAGACAGGGGCGCCCTACGAGCAGTACTTC
few	TRBJ1-5	TRBV7-2	-	CASSLRADGSQHF	TGTGCCAGCAGCTTGAGGGCCGACGGGTCCCAGCATTTT
few	TRBJ2-3	TRBV6-6	-	CASSYSPGSGTDTQYF	TGTGCCAGCAGTTACTCCCCGGGTTCCGGCACAGATACGCAGTATTTT
-	TRBJ2-1	TRBV5-1	TRBD2	CASSLAGLAEYNEQFF	TGCGCCAGCAGCTTGGCCGGGCTAGCGGAGTACAATGAGCAGTTCTTC
-	TRBJ1-6	TRBV6-4	-	CASSDRGSPLHF	TGTGCCAGCAGCGATAGAGGTTCACCCCTCCACTTT
-	TRBJ1-2	TRBV29-1	-	CSVEDVRAKNTF	TGCAGCGTTGAAGATGTACGGGCCAAAAACACCTTC
-	TRBJ1-5	TRBV6-6	TRBD1	CASRPGQDNQPQHF	TGTGCCAGCAGGCCGGGACAGGACAATCAGCCCCAGCATTTT
-	TRBJ1-1	TRBV5-1	TRBD1	CASTPDRANEAFF	TGCGCCAGCACTCCCGACAGGGCCAATGAAGCTTTCTTT
once	TRBJ1-1	TRBV15	-	CATSRGRTANTEAFF	TGTGCCACCAGCCGGGGTCGGACAGCCAACACTGAAGCTTTCTTT
-	TRBJ1-2	TRBV6-5	-	CASSYDTLGGGYTF	TGTGCCAGCAGTTACGACACCCTCGGAGGTGGCTACACCTTC
-	TRBJ1-4	TRBV4-2	-	CASSQDQTLRGKLFF	TGTGCCAGCAGCCAAGATCAAACCCTTCGTGGAAAACTGTTTTTT
-	TRBJ1-1	TRBV5-5	TRBD1	CASSLARGLNEAFF	TGTGCCAGCAGCTTGGCCAGGGGGCTAAATGAAGCTTTCTTT
-	TRBJ1-4	TRBV7-8	-	CASSLARGGSPFEKLFF	TGTGCCAGCAGCTTAGCGCGGGGAGGGTCCCCCTTTGAAAAACTGTTTTTT